This TCR beta chain was documented in a study of cytotoxic CD8 clonotypes in ibrutinib-treated CLL. Overall study context: Response was recorded as partial in some 25 patients and complete in 2; at median roughly 63 months, approximately 14 remained remitted and approximately 12 had progressed.

A remark on this clone: Its antigen remains unknown.

Genomic DNA for TCR beta libraries, around 2 micrograms, came from cryopreserved PBMCs. Study-wide results and limits: On treatment, the uncommon public clonotypes contracted or remained stable.

CDR3 length equals 13 residues. Germline V gives CDR1 SQVTM, CDR2 ANQGSEA. J was trimmed by 4 bases and V by 3 bases; bases with no gene match: 2. Deep sequencing aimed at 1 in 200,000 to 1 in 1 million T cells' resolution. TCRdb's copy holds only in-frame clones and misses some; the assay was immunoSEQ multiplex PCR. The sample has 60,000 to 95,000 clones; roughly 83% are singletons. The sequencing used PBMCs, collected after 24 months of ibrutinib treatment. V is TRBV29-1 and J is TRBJ1-5; 8 bases line up with TRBD1. The origin of this receptor is a human donor with chronic lymphocytic leukemia. CDR3 amino acids: CSVETGVNQPQHF. The CDR3 DNA follows: TGCAGCGTTGAGACAGGGGTTAATCAGCCCCAGCATTTT.